The 12 T cell receptor beta chains reported below all come from one sample, sequenced in a study of T-cell memory formation after mild COVID-19. TCRdb processed the 5' RACE reads anew with MiXCR; each CDR3 protein has one entry. The data contain around 300,000 distinct CDR3 sequences, 19% of them singletons. Sequencing input: PBMCs or a T cell subset sorted from them (not recorded which). Source of these receptors: a man between 18 and 35 years old who had mild COVID-19 (a few samples of this study predate the infection). Cell type and time point are not known.

This clonotype was detected a few times. V and J are TRBV10-3 and TRBJ1-4, with no clear D. In germline, CDR1 is ENHRY, CDR2 SYGVKD. The V gene lost 0 bases and the J gene lost 0 bases, with 5 bases spanning the gap. The CDR3 has 15 residues. CDR3 sequence: CAISESQTTNEKLFF. CDR3 sequence (DNA): TGTGCCATCAGTGAGTCCCAGACAACTAATGAAAAACTGTTTTTT.

This clonotype was counted between two and nine times. The chain combines TRBV4-1 with TRBJ2-7; TRBD1 matches 8 bases. In germline, CDR1 is MGHRA, CDR2 YSYEKL. The CDR3 contains 15 residues. V trimming: 2 bases; J trimming: 0 bases; junction bases outside the gene matches: 3. Written as DNA, the CDR3 is TGCGCCAGCAGCCAAAGACAGGGGACCTCCTACGAGCAGTACTTC. It is translated as CASSQRQGTSYEQYF.

The table lists this clonotype with a few counts. V and J are TRBV27 and TRBJ2-1; 7 bases are a match to TRBD2. Germline loops: CDR1 MNHEY, CDR2 SMNVEV (reference sequence). The CDR3 spans 16 residues. V lost 0 bases to trimming and J lost 3 bases; unmatched junction nucleotides: 5. This CDR3 reads CASSLSRASGYNEQFF. DNA of the CDR3: TGTGCCAGCAGTTTATCGAGGGCTAGCGGCTACAATGAGCAGTTCTTC.

This clonotype was detected only a few times. In nucleotides, the CDR3 is TGTGCCAGCAGTTGGGGCGGGGGCTATGGCTACACCTTC. Translating gives CASSWGGGYGYTF. The chain has TRBV6-6 and TRBJ1-2; D perhaps matches TRBD1 (5 bases). Germline CDR1 MNHNY, CDR2 SVGAGI (reference sequence). CDR3 length: 13 amino acids. Between the trimmed V and J ends, which lost 4 bases and 4 bases, there was a span of 10 bases.

The chain links TRBV4-3 to TRBJ1-4, with 10 bases that match TRBD1. Germline V lookup: CDR1 LGHNA, CDR2 YSLEER. Trimming removed 4 bases from V and 2 bases from J; junction bases left unmatched: 4. There are 16 residues in the CDR3. The CDR3 coding sequence is TGCGCCAGCAGCCGGACAGGGGGGCGGACTAATGAAAAACTGTTTTTT. Protein product: CASSRTGGRTNEKLFF.

This clonotype was seen a few times. The chain employs TRBV6-2 or TRBV6-3 and TRBJ1-1; no firm D call. Germline V gene sequence: CDR1 MNHEY, CDR2 SVGEGT. This CDR3 is built from 12 residues. V was cut by 0 bases and J by 9 bases, with 8 bases left in between. CDR3 nucleotides: TGTGCCAGCAGTTACTCGTCTCGGAAAGCTTTCTTT. It encodes CASSYSSRKAFF.

This clonotype appeared a few times. This chain joins TRBV19 and TRBJ1-2; no clear D. V lost 4 bases to trimming and J lost 3 bases, with 15 bases between them. CDR1 and CDR2 (germline): LNHDA, SQIVND (reference sequence). This CDR3 region has 15 residues. The CDR3 DNA reads TGTGCCAGTAGTAACCCCCGACGGGTTCACTATGGCTACACCTTC. Translated, it gives CASSNPRRVHYGYTF.

This chain connects TRBV12-3 or TRBV12-4 to TRBJ2-7, with 7 positions matching TRBD1. The CDR3 spans 13 residues. Trimming removed 6 bases from V and 5 bases from J; junction bases left unmatched: 7. The CDR3 region is CASRQQGSNEQYF. Written as DNA, the CDR3 is TGTGCCAGCAGACAACAGGGGTCCAACGAGCAGTACTTC.

Only a few counts were recorded for this clonotype. The rearrangement links TRBV29-1 to TRBJ1-4; TRBD1 aligns across 8 bases. Germline CDR1 reads SQVTM; CDR2 reads ANQGSEA. V shed 6 bases and J 12 bases; nucleotides not matched to a gene: 9. The CDR3 totals 12 residues. CDR3 protein: CSVRLGTGELFF. CDR3 nucleotide sequence: TGCAGCGTCAGGCTTGGGACAGGTGAACTGTTTTTT.

This clonotype was recorded a few times. The chain is built from TRBV5-1 and TRBJ1-5; 10 bases fit TRBD1. The CDR3 runs to 16 residues. V lost 5 bases to trimming and J lost 5 bases; unmatched junction nucleotides: 10. The germline V gene encodes CDR1 SGHRS and CDR2 YFSETQ. The CDR3 reads CASSPGTGAPHQPQHF. CDR3 bases: TGCGCCAGCAGTCCCGGGACAGGGGCCCCCCATCAGCCCCAGCATTTT.

A few counts support this clonotype. The chain links TRBV11-2 to TRBJ2-2, with no clear D. This CDR3 is built from 15 residues. The germline CDR1 and CDR2 sequences are SGHAT and FQNNGV. The V and J ends lost 5 bases and 4 bases respectively, with 14 bases between them. CDR3 loop: CASSPTRLGTGELFF. For the CDR3, the DNA is TGTGCCAGCAGCCCCACCCGACTGGGCACCGGGGAGCTGTTTTTT.

The gene calls are TRBV12-3 or TRBV12-4 and TRBJ2-3; 8 nucleotides align to TRBD2. The junction had 5 bases not matched to a gene; V was cut back by 4 bases and J by 8 bases. The CDR3 is 13 amino acids. CDR3 bases: TGTGCCAGCAGTTCCGGGACTAGTTTTACGCAGTATTTT. Translation gives CASSSGTSFTQYF.